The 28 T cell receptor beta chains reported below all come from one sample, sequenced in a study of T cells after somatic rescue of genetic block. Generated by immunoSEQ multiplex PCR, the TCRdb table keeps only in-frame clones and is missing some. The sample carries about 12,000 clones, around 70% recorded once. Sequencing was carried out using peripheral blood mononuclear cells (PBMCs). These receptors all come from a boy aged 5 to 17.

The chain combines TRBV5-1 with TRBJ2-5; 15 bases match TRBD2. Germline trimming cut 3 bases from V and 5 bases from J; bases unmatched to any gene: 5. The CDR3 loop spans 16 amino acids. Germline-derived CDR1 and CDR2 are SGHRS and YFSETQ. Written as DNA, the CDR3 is TGCGCCAGCAGCTCCTGGACTAGCGGGGGGGCTGAGACCCAGTACTTC. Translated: CASSSWTSGGAETQYF.

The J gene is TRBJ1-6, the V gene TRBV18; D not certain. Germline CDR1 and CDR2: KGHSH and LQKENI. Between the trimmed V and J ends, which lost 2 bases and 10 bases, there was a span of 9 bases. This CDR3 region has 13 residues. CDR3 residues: CASSPDVLSPLHF. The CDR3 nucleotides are TGTGCCAGCTCACCAGACGTCTTGTCACCCCTCCACTTT.

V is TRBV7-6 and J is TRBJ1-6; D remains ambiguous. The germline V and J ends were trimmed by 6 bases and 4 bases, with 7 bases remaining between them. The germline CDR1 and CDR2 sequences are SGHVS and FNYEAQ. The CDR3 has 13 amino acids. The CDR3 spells CASSTVYNSPLHF. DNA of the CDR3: TGTGCCAGCAGTACAGTTTATAATTCACCCCTCCACTTT.

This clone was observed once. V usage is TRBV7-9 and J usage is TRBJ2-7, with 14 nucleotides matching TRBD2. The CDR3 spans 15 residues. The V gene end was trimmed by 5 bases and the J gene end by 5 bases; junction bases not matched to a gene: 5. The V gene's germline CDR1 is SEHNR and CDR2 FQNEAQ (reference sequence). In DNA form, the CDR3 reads TGTGCCAGCAGCCCACGACTAGCGGGGGGGAACGAGCAGTACTTC. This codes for CASSPRLAGGNEQYF.

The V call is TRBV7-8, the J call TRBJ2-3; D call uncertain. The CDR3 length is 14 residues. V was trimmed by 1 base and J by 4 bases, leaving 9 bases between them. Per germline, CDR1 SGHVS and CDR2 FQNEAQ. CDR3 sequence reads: CASSLVGWADTQYF. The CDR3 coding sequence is TGTGCCAGCAGCTTAGTAGGGTGGGCAGATACGCAGTATTTT.

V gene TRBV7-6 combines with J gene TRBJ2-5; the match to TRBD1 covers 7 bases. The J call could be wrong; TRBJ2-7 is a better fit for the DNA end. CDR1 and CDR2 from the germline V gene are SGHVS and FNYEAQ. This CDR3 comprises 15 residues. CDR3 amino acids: CASSLADRNSYEQYF. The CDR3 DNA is TGTGCCAGCAGCTTAGCGGACAGGAACTCCTACGAGCAGTACTTC.

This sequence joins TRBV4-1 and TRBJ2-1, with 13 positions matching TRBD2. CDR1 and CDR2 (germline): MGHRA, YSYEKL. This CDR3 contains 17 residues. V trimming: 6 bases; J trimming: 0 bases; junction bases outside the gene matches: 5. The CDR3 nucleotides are TGCGCCAGCAGTCCCTGGACTAGCGGGAGCTCCTACAATGAGCAGTTCTTC. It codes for CASSPWTSGSSYNEQFF.

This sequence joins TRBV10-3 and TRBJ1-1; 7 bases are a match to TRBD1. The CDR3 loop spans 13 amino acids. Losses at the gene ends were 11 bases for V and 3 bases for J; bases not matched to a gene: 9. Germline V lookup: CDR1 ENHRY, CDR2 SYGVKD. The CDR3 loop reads CALRGQIYTEAFF. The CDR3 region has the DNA TGTGCCCTCCGGGGACAGATATACACTGAAGCTTTCTTT.

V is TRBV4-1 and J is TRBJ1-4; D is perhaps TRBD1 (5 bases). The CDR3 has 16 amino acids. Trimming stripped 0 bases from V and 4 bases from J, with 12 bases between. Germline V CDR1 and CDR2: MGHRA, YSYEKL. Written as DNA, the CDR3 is TGCGCCAGCAGCCAAGATATGGGGACCGGTAATGAAAAACTGTTTTTT. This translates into CASSQDMGTGNEKLFF.

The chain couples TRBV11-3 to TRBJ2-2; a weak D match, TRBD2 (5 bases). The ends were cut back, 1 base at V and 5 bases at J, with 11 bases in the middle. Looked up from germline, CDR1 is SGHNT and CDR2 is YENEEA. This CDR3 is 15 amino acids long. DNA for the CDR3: TGTGCCAGCAGCTTAGGGGTTGGGGAGACCGGGGAGCTGTTTTTT. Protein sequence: CASSLGVGETGELFF.

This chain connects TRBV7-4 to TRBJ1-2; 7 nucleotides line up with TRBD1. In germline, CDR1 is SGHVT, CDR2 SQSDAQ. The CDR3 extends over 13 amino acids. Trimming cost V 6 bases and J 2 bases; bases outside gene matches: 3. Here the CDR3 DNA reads TGTGCCAGCAGGTTGACAGGGAACTATGGCTACACCTTC. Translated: CASRLTGNYGYTF.

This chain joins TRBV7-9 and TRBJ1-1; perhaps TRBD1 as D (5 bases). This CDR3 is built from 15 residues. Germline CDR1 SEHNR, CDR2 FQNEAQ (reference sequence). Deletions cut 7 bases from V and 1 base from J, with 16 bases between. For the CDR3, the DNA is TGTGCCAGCATCCAAATCAGGGTGGGGAACACTGAAGCTTTCTTT. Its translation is CASIQIRVGNTEAFF. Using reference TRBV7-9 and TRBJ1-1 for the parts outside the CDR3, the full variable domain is DTGVSQNPRHKITKRGQNVTFRCDPISEHNRLYWYRQTLGQGPEFLTYFQNEAQLEKSRLLSDRFSAERPKGSFSTLEIQRTEQGDSAMYLCASIQIRVGNTEAFFGQGTRLTVV.

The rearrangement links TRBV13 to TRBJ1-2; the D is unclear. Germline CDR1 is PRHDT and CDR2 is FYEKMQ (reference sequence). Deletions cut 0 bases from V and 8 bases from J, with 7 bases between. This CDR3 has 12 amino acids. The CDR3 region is CASSLGTTGYTF. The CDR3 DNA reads TGTGCCAGCAGCTTAGGGACTACGGGCTACACCTTC.

The CDR3 region has the DNA TGTGCCATCAGGGGACAGGGAGTGTACGAGCAGTACTTC. It is translated as CAIRGQGVYEQYF. The rearrangement joins TRBV10-3 to TRBJ2-7; TRBD1 matches at 9 bases. This CDR3 is 13 amino acids long. Germline V lookup: CDR1 ENHRY, CDR2 SYGVKD. With V trimmed by 6 bases and J by 4 bases, 4 bases remained unmatched.

Here the CDR3 DNA reads TGTGCCAGCAGCTTTGGGGTTCGCGAGCAGTACTTC. Residues: CASSFGVREQYF. V usage is TRBV11-2 and J usage is TRBJ2-7; D remains unclear. V lost 3 bases and J lost 6, with 9 bases in between. The CDR3 has 12 residues. Germline lookup yields CDR1 SGHAT and CDR2 FQNNGV.

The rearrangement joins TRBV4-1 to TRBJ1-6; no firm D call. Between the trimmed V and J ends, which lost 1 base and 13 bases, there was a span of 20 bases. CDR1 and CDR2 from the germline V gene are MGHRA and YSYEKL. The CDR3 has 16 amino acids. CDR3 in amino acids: CASSQVTGGLRVPLHF. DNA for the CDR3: TGCGCCAGCAGCCAAGTGACGGGAGGACTCCGGGTTCCCCTCCACTTT.

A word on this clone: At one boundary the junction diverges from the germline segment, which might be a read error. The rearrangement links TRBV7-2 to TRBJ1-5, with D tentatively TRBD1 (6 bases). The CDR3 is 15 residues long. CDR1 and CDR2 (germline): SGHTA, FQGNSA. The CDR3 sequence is CASSLESRGGQPQHF. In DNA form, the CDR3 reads TGTGCCAGCAGTTTAGAGTCCAGGGGTGGACAGCCCCAGCATTTT.

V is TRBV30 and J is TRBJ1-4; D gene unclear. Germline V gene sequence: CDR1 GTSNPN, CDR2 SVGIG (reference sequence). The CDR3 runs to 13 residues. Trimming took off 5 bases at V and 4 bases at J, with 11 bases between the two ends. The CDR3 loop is CAWGHDGNEKLFF. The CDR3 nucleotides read TGTGCCTGGGGCCACGACGGTAATGAAAAACTGTTTTTT.

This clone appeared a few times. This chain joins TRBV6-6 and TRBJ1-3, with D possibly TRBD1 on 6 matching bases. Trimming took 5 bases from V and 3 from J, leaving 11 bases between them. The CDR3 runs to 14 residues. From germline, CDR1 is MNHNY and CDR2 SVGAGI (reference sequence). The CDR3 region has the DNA TGTGCCAGCAGTATCACAGGGATTGGAAACACCATATATTTT. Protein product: CASSITGIGNTIYF.

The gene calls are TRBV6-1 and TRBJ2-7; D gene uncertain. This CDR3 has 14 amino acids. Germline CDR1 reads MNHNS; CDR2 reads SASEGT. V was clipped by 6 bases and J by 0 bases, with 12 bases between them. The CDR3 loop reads CASRLTLGSYEQYF. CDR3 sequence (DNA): TGTGCCAGCAGGTTGACATTAGGCTCCTACGAGCAGTACTTC.

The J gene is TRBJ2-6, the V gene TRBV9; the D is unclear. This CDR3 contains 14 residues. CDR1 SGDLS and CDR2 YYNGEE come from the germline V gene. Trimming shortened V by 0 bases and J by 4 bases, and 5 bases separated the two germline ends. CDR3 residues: CASSVVSGANVLTF. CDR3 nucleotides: TGTGCCAGCAGCGTAGTGTCCGGGGCCAACGTCCTGACTTTC.

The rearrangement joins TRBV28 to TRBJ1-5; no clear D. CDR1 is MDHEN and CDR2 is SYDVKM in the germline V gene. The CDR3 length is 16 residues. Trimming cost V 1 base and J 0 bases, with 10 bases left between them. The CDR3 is CASSLFGLSSNQPQHF. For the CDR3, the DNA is TGTGCCAGCAGTTTATTCGGCCTTAGTAGCAATCAGCCCCAGCATTTT.

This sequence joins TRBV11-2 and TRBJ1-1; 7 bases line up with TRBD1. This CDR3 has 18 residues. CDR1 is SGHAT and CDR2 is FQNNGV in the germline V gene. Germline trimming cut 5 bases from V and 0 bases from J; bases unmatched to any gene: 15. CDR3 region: CASSPTLTGRVMNTEAFF. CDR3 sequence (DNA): TGTGCCAGCAGCCCAACCCTGACAGGGAGGGTAATGAACACTGAAGCTTTCTTT.

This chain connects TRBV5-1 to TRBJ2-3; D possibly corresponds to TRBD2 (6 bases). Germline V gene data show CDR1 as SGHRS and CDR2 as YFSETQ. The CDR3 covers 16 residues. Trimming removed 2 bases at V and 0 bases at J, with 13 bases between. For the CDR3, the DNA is TGCGCCAGCAGCTTAGGGCGGGGCTTTAGCACAGATACGCAGTATTTT. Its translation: CASSLGRGFSTDTQYF.

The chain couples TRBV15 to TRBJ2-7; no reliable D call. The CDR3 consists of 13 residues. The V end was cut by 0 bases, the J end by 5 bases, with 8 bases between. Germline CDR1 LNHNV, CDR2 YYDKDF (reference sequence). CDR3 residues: CATSRDWWDEQYF. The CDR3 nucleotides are TGTGCCACCAGCAGAGACTGGTGGGACGAGCAGTACTTC.

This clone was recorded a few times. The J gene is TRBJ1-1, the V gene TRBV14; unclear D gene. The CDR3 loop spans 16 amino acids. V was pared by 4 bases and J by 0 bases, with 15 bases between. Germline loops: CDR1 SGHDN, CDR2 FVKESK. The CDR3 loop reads CASSLHLGFLNTEAFF. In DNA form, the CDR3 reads TGTGCCAGCAGCCTCCACCTTGGTTTCTTGAACACTGAAGCTTTCTTT. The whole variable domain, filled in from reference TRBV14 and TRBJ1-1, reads EAGVTQFPSHSVIEKGQTVTLRCDPISGHDNLYWYRRVMGKEIKFLLHFVKESKQDESGMPNNRFLAERTGGTYSTLKVQPAELEDSGVYFCASSLHLGFLNTEAFFGQGTRLTVV.

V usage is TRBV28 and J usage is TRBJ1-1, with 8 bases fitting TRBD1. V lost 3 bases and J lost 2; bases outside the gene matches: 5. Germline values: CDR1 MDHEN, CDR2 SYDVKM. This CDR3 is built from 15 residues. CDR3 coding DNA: TGTGCCAGCAGTTTGTGGGGACAGGACAACACTGAAGCTTTCTTT. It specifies CASSLWGQDNTEAFF.

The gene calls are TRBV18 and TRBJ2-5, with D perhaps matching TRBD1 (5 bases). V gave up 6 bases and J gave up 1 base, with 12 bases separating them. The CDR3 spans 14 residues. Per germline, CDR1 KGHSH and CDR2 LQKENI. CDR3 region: CASSTTELQETQYF. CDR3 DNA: TGTGCCAGCTCCACGACAGAACTCCAAGAGACCCAGTACTTC. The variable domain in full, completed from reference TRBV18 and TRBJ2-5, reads NAGVMQNPRHLVRRRGQEARLRCSPMKGHSHVYWYRQLPEEGLKFMVYLQKENIIDESGMPKERFSAEFPKEGPSILRIQQVVRGDSAAYFCASSTTELQETQYFGPGTRLLVL.